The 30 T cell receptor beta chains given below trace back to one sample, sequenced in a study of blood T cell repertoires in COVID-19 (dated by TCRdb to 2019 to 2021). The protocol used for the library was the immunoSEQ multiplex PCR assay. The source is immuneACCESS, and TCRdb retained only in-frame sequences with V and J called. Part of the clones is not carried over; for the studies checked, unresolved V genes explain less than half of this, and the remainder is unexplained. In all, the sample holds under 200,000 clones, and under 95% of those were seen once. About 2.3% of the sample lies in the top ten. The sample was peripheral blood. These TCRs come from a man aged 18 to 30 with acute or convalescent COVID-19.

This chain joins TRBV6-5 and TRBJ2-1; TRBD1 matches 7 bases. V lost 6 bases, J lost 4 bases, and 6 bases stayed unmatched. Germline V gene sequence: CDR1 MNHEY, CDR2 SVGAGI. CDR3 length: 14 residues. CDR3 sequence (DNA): TGTGCCAGCAGACTCCCGGGACAGTACAATGAGCAGTTCTTC. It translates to CASRLPGQYNEQFF.

The CDR3 region has the DNA TGTGCCAGCTCACCACCGGCAGGGATTAAGAACGAGCAGTACTTC. Protein sequence: CASSPPAGIKNEQYF. The J gene is TRBJ2-7, the V gene TRBV18, with D possibly TRBD1 on 5 matching bases. V was clipped by 0 bases and J by 5 bases, with 14 bases between them. Germline values: CDR1 KGHSH, CDR2 LQKENI. This CDR3 spans 15 amino acids.

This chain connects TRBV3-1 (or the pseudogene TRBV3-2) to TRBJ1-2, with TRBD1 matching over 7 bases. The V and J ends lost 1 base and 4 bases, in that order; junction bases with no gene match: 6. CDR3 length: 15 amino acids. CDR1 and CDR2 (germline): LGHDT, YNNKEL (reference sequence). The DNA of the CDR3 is TGTGCCAGCAGCCAAGGAGCAGGGGGAAGCTATGGCTACACCTTC. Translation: CASSQGAGGSYGYTF.

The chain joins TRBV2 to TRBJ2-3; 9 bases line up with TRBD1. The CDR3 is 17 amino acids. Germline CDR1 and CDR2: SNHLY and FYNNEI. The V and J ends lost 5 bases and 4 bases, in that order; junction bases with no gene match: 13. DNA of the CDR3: TGTGCCAGCAGTTTGCAGGGGACAGGGTTTGGGGCAGATACGCAGTATTTT. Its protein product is CASSLQGTGFGADTQYF.

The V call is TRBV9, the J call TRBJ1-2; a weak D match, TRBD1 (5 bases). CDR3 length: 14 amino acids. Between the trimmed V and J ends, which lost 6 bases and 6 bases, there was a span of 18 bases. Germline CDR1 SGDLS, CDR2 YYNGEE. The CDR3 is CASTGDGAGNGYTF. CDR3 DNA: TGTGCCAGCACCGGAGATGGGGCAGGGAATGGCTACACCTTC.

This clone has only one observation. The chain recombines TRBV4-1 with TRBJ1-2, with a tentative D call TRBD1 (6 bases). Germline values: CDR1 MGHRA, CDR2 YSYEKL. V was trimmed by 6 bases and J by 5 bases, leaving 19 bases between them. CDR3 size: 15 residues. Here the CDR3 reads CASRFSSDRRYGYTF. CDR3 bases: TGCGCCAGCAGATTTTCCAGTGACAGGAGGTATGGCTACACCTTC.

The CDR3 DNA reads TGTGCCAGCAGACCGGGGACAGGGAATGGGGCTGAAGCTTTCTTT. Protein product: CASRPGTGNGAEAFF. The chain links TRBV2 to TRBJ1-1; 9 bases align to TRBD1. From germline, CDR1 is SNHLY and CDR2 FYNNEI. CDR3 length equals 15 residues. Losses at the gene ends were 6 bases for V and 6 bases for J; bases not matched to a gene: 11.

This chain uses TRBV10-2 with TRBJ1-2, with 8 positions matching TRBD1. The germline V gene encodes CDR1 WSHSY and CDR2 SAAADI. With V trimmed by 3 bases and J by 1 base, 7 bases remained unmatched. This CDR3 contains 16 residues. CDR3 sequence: CASSDRTGPFNYGYTF. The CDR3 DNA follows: TGCGCCAGCAGTGACCGGACAGGGCCGTTTAACTATGGCTACACCTTC.

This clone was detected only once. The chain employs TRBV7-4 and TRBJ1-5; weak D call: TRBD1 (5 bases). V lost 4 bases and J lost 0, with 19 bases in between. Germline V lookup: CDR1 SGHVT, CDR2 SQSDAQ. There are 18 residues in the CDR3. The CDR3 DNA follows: TGTGCCAGCAGCTCCACCACCCCTACAGGATATAGCAATCAGCCCCAGCATTTT. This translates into CASSSTTPTGYSNQPQHF.

The CDR3 nucleotides are TGTGCCAGCAGTGACCGGAACACTGAAGCTTTCTTT. Translating gives CASSDRNTEAFF. V usage is TRBV2 and J usage is TRBJ1-1; D not resolved. Germline V lookup: CDR1 SNHLY, CDR2 FYNNEI. The CDR3 has 12 residues. Trimming removed 3 bases from V and 1 base from J, with 3 bases in between. Drawing the rest from reference TRBV2 and TRBJ1-1, the complete variable domain is EPEVTQTPSHQVTQMGQEVILRCVPISNHLYFYWYRQILGQKVEFLVSFYNNEISEKSEIFDDQFSVERPDGSNFTLKIRSTKLEDSAMYFCASSDRNTEAFFGQGTRLTVV.

The CDR3 DNA sequence: TGTGCCAGCAGCCTTCTTAGCGGGGGGGCCAATCGGGGAGAGACCCAGTACTTC. Residues: CASSLLSGGANRGETQYF. The chain employs TRBV7-6 and TRBJ2-5; 11 positions agree with TRBD2. Per germline, CDR1 SGHVS and CDR2 FNYEAQ. Trimming at V came to 5 bases and at J to 4 bases, leaving 15 bases not matched to a gene. The CDR3 length is 18 residues.

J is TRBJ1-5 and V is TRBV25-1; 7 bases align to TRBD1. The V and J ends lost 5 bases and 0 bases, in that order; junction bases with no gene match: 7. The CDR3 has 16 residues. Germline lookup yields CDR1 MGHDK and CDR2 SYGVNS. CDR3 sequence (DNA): TGTGCCAGCAGTCCACGGACAGGCATTAGCAATCAGCCCCAGCATTTT. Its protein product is CASSPRTGISNQPQHF.

The CDR3 DNA reads as TGTGCCAGCAGCCGAATAGGGGGGAACACTGAAGCTTTCTTT. Translated, it gives CASSRIGGNTEAFF. The rearrangement uses TRBV11-2 and TRBJ1-1; a possible D gene is TRBD1 (6 bases). Trimming took 5 bases from V and 1 from J, leaving 11 bases between them. Germline CDR1 is SGHAT and CDR2 is FQNNGV. CDR3 length: 14 residues.

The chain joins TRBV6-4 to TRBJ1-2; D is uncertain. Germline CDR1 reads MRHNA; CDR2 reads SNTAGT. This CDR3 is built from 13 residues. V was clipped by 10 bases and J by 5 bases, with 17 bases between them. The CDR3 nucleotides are TGTGCCACCAAACCCTCTGGCGGGTATGGCTACACCTTC. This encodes CATKPSGGYGYTF.

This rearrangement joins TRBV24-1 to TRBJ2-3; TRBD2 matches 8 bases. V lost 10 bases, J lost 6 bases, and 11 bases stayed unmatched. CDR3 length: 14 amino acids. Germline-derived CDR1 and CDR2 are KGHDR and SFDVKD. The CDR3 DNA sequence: TGTGCCACGGGAGATGAGCGGGAGTGGGATACGCAGTATTTT. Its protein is CATGDEREWDTQYF.

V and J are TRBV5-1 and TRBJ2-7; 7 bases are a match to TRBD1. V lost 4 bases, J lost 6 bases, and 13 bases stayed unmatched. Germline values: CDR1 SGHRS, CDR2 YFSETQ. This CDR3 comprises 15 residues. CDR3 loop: CASSLTGAREGEQYF. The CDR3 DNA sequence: TGCGCCAGCAGCCTTACAGGGGCTCGGGAAGGCGAGCAGTACTTC.

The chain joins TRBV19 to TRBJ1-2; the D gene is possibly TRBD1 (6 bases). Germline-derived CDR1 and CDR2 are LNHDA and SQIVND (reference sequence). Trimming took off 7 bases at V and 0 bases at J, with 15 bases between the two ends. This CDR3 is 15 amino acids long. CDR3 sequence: CASTPWEGANYGYTF. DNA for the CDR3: TGTGCCAGTACCCCTTGGGAGGGGGCTAACTATGGCTACACCTTC.

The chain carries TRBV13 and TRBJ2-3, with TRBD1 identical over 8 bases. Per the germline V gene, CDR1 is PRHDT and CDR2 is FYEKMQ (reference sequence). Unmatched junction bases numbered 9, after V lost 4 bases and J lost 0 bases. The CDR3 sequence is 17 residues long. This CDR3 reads CASSSTGGTASTDTQYF. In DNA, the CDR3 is TGTGCCAGCAGCTCTACAGGGGGTACCGCTAGCACAGATACGCAGTATTTT.

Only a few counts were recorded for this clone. The CDR3, as DNA: TGTGCCAGCAGCCCAAATTCCGGGACAGGGTATTCACCCCTCCACTTT. It is translated as CASSPNSGTGYSPLHF. The V call is TRBV11-2, the J call TRBJ1-6, with 9 bases aligning to TRBD1. The CDR3 is 16 amino acids. Germline CDR1 is SGHAT and CDR2 is FQNNGV. V shed 5 bases and J 8 bases; nucleotides not matched to a gene: 10.

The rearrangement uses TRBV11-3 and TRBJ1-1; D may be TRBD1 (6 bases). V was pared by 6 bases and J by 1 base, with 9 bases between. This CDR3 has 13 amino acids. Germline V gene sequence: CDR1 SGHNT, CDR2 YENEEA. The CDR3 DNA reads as TGTGCCAGCAGTCGACAGGAGAACACTGAAGCTTTCTTT. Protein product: CASSRQENTEAFF.

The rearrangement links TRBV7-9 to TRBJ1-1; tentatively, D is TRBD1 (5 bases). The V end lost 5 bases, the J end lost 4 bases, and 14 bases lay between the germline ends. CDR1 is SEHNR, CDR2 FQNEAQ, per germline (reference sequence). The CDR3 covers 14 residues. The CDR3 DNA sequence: TGTGCCAGCAGCCCTGATGGGGGGAGCACTGAAGCTTTCTTT. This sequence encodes CASSPDGGSTEAFF.

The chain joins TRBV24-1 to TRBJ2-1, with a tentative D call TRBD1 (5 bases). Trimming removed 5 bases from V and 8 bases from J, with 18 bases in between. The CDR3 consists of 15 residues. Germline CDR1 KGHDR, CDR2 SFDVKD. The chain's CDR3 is CATSAHAVLRDEQFF. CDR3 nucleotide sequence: TGTGCCACCAGTGCCCACGCGGTCCTCAGGGATGAGCAGTTCTTC.

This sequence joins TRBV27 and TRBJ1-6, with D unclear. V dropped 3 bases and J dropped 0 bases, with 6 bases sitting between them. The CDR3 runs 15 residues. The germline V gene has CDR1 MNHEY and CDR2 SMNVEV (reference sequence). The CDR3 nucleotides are TGTGCCAGCAGTTTTTACAGCTCCTATAATTCACCCCTCCACTTT. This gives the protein CASSFYSSYNSPLHF.

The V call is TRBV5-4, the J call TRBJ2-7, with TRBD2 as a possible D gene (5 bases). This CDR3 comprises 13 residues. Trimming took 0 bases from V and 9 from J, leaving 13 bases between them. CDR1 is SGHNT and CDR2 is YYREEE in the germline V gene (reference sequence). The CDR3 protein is CASSLGSGFRQYF. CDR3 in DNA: TGTGCCAGCAGCTTGGGCTCGGGGTTTAGGCAGTACTTC.

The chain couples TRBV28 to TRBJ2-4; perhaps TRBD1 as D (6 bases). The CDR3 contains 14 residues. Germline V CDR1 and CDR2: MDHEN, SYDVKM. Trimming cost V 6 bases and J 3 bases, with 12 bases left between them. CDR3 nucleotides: TGTGCCAGCAGGGCTACAGGGTACAAAAACATTCAGTACTTC. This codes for CASRATGYKNIQYF.

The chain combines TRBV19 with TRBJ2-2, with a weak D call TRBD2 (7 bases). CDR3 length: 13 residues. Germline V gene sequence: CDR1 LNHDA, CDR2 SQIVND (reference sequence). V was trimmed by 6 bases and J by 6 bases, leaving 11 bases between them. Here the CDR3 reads CASRWGGAGELFF. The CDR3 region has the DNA TGTGCCAGTAGATGGGGGGGCGCCGGGGAGCTGTTTTTT.

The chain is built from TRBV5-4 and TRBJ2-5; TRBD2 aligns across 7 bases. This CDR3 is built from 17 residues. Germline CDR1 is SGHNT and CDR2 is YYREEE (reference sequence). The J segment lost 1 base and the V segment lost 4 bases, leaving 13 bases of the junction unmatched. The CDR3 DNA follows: TGTGCCAGCAGCCCAGAATGGGGAGGGGCCACCCAAGAGACCCAGTACTTC. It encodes CASSPEWGGATQETQYF.

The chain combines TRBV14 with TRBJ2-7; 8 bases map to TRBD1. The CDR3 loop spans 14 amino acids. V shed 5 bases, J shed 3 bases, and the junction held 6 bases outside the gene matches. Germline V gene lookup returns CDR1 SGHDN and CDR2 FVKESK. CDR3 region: CASSYRDRSYEQYF. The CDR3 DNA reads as TGTGCCAGCAGCTACCGGGACAGGAGCTACGAGCAGTACTTC.

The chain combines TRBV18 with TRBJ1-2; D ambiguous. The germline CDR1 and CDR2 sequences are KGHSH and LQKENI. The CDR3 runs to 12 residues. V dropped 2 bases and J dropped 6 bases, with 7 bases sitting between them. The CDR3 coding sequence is TGTGCCAGCTCACCAGTCGAGGATGGCTACACCTTC. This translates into CASSPVEDGYTF.

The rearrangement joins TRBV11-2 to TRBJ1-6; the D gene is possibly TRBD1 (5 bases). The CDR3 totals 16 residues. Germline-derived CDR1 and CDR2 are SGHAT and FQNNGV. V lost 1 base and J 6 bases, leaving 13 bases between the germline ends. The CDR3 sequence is CASSLAGDSRNSPLHF. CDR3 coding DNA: TGTGCCAGCAGCTTAGCGGGCGACAGTCGTAATTCACCCCTCCACTTT.